The 21 T cell receptor beta chains below all came from one sample that was sequenced in a study of Graves' ophthalmopathy and Graves' hyperthyroidism. The TCR beta CDR3 regions underwent amplification from RNA transcripts. The first round was an RT-PCR with HTBI primers, and the second round was a multiplex PCR. Using its own MiXCR run on the multiplex PCR reads, TCRdb lists one record per CDR3 protein. The profile shows roughly 700,000 distinct CDR3 sequences, roughly two fifths of them singletons. The sample was peripheral blood. All receptors come from an adult man with Graves' ophthalmopathy.

The V call is TRBV25-1, the J call TRBJ1-1; D is ambiguous. The V end lost 5 bases, the J end lost 3 bases, and 10 bases lay between the germline ends. CDR3 length equals 13 residues. Germline V CDR1 and CDR2: MGHDK, SYGVNS. The CDR3: CASSSRHDTEAFF. The CDR3 DNA is TGTGCCAGCAGTTCCCGACACGACACTGAAGCTTTCTTT.

This clonotype was seen only a few times. V gene TRBV19 combines with J gene TRBJ1-4; D is unclear. Per germline, CDR1 LNHDA and CDR2 SQIVND (reference sequence). The CDR3 runs to 14 residues. Trimming left V 3 bases short and J 5 bases short, with 10 bases between. CDR3 region: CASSIGIANEKLFF. Here the CDR3 DNA reads TGTGCCAGTAGTATCGGGATCGCCAATGAAAAACTGTTTTTT.

Notes on this clonotype: This may arise from a read error, as a much more abundant clone is one base away. This chain uses TRBV20-1 with TRBJ2-5; 8 nucleotides match TRBD2. V trimming: 4 bases; J trimming: 9 bases; junction bases outside the gene matches: 7. The CDR3 has 12 amino acids. Per the germline V gene, CDR1 is DFQATT and CDR2 is SNEGSKA (reference sequence). DNA for the CDR3: TGCAGTGCTACGGGGGGGGCGGAGGCCCAGTACTTC. Translated: CSATGGAEAQYF.

This clonotype was counted many times. V and J are TRBV20-1 and TRBJ1-2; weak D call: TRBD1 (5 bases). The germline V and J ends were trimmed by 8 bases and 1 base, with 14 bases remaining between them. The CDR3 loop spans 13 amino acids. Germline assignment: CDR1 DFQATT and CDR2 SNEGSKA (reference sequence). CDR3 residues: CSPWDPSNYGYTF. The CDR3 DNA is TGCAGTCCCTGGGACCCAAGTAACTATGGCTACACCTTC.

This clonotype was detected only a few times. The chain joins TRBV11-1 to TRBJ2-2; TRBD1 agrees at 8 bases. The CDR3 length is 17 residues. V dropped 1 base and J dropped 4; count of bases not matched to a gene: 8. The germline V gene encodes CDR1 SGHAT and CDR2 FQDESV (reference sequence). This CDR3 reads CASSLEHPGGVTGELFF. CDR3 DNA: TGTGCCAGCAGCTTAGAGCATCCAGGGGGCGTCACCGGGGAGCTGTTTTTT. The full variable domain, with the rest looked up from reference TRBV11-1 and TRBJ2-2, is EAEVAQSPRYKITEKSQAVAFWCDPISGHATLYWYRQILGQGPELLVQFQDESVVDDSQLPKDRFSAERLKGVDSTLKIQPAELGDSAMYLCASSLEHPGGVTGELFFGEGSRLTVL.

This clonotype was found a few times. A much larger clonotype is one base distant, so this may be a read error. This chain links TRBV10-3 with TRBJ1-5; weak D call: TRBD1 (6 bases). Germline lookup yields CDR1 ENHRY and CDR2 SYGVKD. CDR3 length: 14 residues. V dropped 2 bases and J dropped 6 bases, with 11 bases sitting between them. In nucleotides, the CDR3 is TGTGCCATCAGTGAGCAGGGGATGAGTCAGCCCCAGCATTTT. Its protein product is CAISEQGMSQPQHF.

This clonotype was counted between two and nine times. The V and J genes are TRBV2 and TRBJ2-5; TRBD2 aligns across 14 bases. Germline V gene lookup returns CDR1 SNHLY and CDR2 FYNNEI. With V trimmed by 4 bases and J by 4 bases, 5 bases remained unmatched. The CDR3 totals 16 residues. In nucleotides, the CDR3 is TGTGCCAGCAGTGCCAGACTAGCGGGGGGGACAGAGACCCAGTACTTC. Protein product: CASSARLAGGTETQYF. The whole variable domain, remainder taken from reference TRBV2 and TRBJ2-5, is EPEVTQTPSHQVTQMGQEVILRCVPISNHLYFYWYRQILGQKVEFLVSFYNNEISEKSEIFDDQFSVERPDGSNFTLKIRSTKLEDSAMYFCASSARLAGGTETQYFGPGTRLLVL.

This clonotype has more than one count but fewer than ten. Here the CDR3 reads CASSLRTGPMNTEAFF. The CDR3 bases are TGTGCCAGCAGCTTGAGGACAGGACCCATGAACACTGAAGCTTTCTTT. The chain carries TRBV7-2 and TRBJ1-1; TRBD1 agrees at 7 bases. This CDR3 is 16 amino acids long. V trimming: 3 bases; J trimming: 0 bases; junction bases outside the gene matches: 7. Germline CDR1 and CDR2: SGHTA and FQGNSA.

V gene TRBV15 combines with J gene TRBJ1-2, with 11 bases fitting TRBD1. V gave up 10 bases and J gave up 4 bases; unmatched junction bases: 8. The CDR3 loop spans 14 amino acids. The germline gives CDR1 LNHNV, CDR2 YYDKDF (reference sequence). The CDR3 protein is CASSGTGGIYGYTF. The DNA for the CDR3 is TGTGCCAGCAGTGGGACAGGGGGGATCTATGGCTACACCTTC.

This clonotype was observed a handful of times. The rearrangement links TRBV14 to TRBJ1-5, with 8 bases lining up with TRBD1. V trimming: 6 bases; J trimming: 0 bases; junction bases outside the gene matches: 10. Germline-derived CDR1 and CDR2 are SGHDN and FVKESK. There are 17 residues in the CDR3. CDR3 protein: CASRLATGGYSNQPQHF. The CDR3 nucleotides read TGTGCCAGCAGACTCGCCACAGGGGGGTATAGCAATCAGCCCCAGCATTTT.

In this sample, this clonotype turned up a few times. One junction end disagrees with the germline gene, perhaps due to a read error. The chain joins TRBV10-3 to TRBJ1-2; TRBD1 matches 8 bases. The CDR3 is 13 amino acids. Germline lookup yields CDR1 ENHRY and CDR2 SYGVKD. This CDR3 reads CASSHRTGNGYTF. CDR3 nucleotide sequence: TGTGCCAGCAGTCATCGGACAGGGAATGGCTACACCTTC.

Turning to this clonotype: This may stem from a read error, because a much larger clone lies one nucleotide away. V and J are TRBV10-3 and TRBJ2-5, with a tentative D call TRBD1 (6 bases). Germline assignment: CDR1 ENHRY and CDR2 SYGVKD. Trimming removed 5 bases at V and 10 bases at J, with 14 bases between. The CDR3 consists of 12 residues. As DNA, the CDR3 is TGTGCCATCAGTTACGCGCAGGGGATCCAGTACTTC. This gives the protein CAISYAQGIQYF.

In regard to this clonotype: A read error may explain this, as a much larger clone is one base away. The chain recombines TRBV20-1 with TRBJ2-7; tentative D call: TRBD1 (5 bases). V was cut by 6 bases and J by 3 bases, with 6 bases left in between. This CDR3 is 10 amino acids long. Germline V lookup: CDR1 DFQATT, CDR2 SNEGSKA (reference sequence). The CDR3 protein is CSAGHYEQYF. Written as DNA, the CDR3 is TGCAGTGCAGGACACTACGAGCAGTACTTC.

About this clonotype: Relative to the germline gene, one junction end is altered; a read error may explain this. CDR3 in DNA: TGTGCTAGCAGTCCGCGGGCGGGGGAAGCAGATACGCAGTATTTT. Translated, it gives CASSPRAGEADTQYF. The rearrangement joins TRBV2 to TRBJ2-3, with 7 bases lining up with TRBD2. Germline CDR1 is SNHLY and CDR2 is FYNNEI. This CDR3 contains 15 residues. Full variable domain (rest looked up from reference TRBV2 and TRBJ2-3): EPEVTQTPSHQVTQMGQEVILRCVPISNHLYFYWYRQILGQKVEFLVSFYNNEISEKSEIFDDQFSVERPDGSNFTLKIRSTKLEDSAMYFCASSPRAGEADTQYFGPGTRLTVL.

This clonotype came up a few times. The genes are TRBV7-9 and TRBJ2-2; no reliable D call. Looked up from germline, CDR1 is SEHNR and CDR2 is FQNEAQ (reference sequence). CDR3 length: 14 residues. V lost 7 bases to trimming and J lost 2 bases, with 11 bases between them. This CDR3 reads CASTSQLNTGELFF. The CDR3 DNA follows: TGTGCCAGCACGTCTCAGCTCAACACCGGGGAGCTGTTTTTT.

In regard to this clonotype: A read error is likely, as this CDR3 ends without the conserved phenylalanine or tryptophan. The DNA is left out, because the CDR3 cannot be placed on it with certainty; the CDR3 is given as TCRdb lists it. The rearrangement links TRBV7-2 to TRBJ2-5. Germline V gene sequence: CDR1 SGHTA, CDR2 FQGNSA. The CDR3 is made up of 10 amino acids, end residues included. This CDR3 reads CASSRTGLNT.

The rearrangement links TRBV7-8 to TRBJ2-5, with D possibly TRBD2 on 6 matching bases. CDR3 length equals 14 residues. Trimming removed 4 bases at V and 4 bases at J, with 13 bases between. The germline gives CDR1 SGHVS, CDR2 FQNEAQ. The CDR3 protein is CASSSDRGGETQYF. CDR3 nucleotides: TGTGCCAGCAGCTCAGATAGGGGAGGAGAGACCCAGTACTTC.

The V call is TRBV7-9, the J call TRBJ2-7; possibly TRBD2 for D (5 bases). V was clipped by 5 bases and J by 2 bases, with 31 bases between them. This CDR3 region has 20 residues. Germline V gene lookup returns CDR1 SEHNR and CDR2 FQNEAQ (reference sequence). CDR3 sequence: CASSQDFPDSPTTLTYEQYF. The CDR3 DNA reads as TGTGCCAGCAGCCAAGACTTCCCAGACTCGCCGACTACCCTTACCTACGAGCAGTACTTC.

This clonotype was observed a few times. The chain combines TRBV19 with TRBJ2-6; weak D call: TRBD1 (5 bases). The germline CDR1 and CDR2 sequences are LNHDA and SQIVND (reference sequence). With 5 bases removed from V and 0 bases from J, the gap between germline ends came to 20 bases. This CDR3 region has 19 residues. The CDR3 bases are TGTGCCAGTAGTTCCCGCCGACAGTCTAAAATCTCTGGGGCCAACGTCCTGACTTTC. Its protein is CASSSRRQSKISGANVLTF.

V is TRBV28 and J is TRBJ1-2; no reliable D call. The CDR3 is 12 amino acids. CDR1 is MDHEN and CDR2 is SYDVKM in the germline V gene. Trimming took off 9 bases at V and 6 bases at J, with 14 bases between the two ends. CDR3 in amino acids: CASFTGPHGYTF. DNA for the CDR3: TGTGCCAGTTTTACTGGACCTCATGGCTACACCTTC.

The J gene is TRBJ1-1, the V gene TRBV9; TRBD1 aligns across 10 bases. The J segment lost 11 bases and the V segment lost 5 bases, leaving 9 bases of the junction unmatched. The CDR3 has 13 residues. Per the germline V gene, CDR1 is SGDLS and CDR2 is YYNGEE. The CDR3 region is CASSIGTGVLAFF. CDR3 DNA sequence: TGTGCCAGCAGTATCGGGACAGGGGTTTTGGCTTTCTTT.